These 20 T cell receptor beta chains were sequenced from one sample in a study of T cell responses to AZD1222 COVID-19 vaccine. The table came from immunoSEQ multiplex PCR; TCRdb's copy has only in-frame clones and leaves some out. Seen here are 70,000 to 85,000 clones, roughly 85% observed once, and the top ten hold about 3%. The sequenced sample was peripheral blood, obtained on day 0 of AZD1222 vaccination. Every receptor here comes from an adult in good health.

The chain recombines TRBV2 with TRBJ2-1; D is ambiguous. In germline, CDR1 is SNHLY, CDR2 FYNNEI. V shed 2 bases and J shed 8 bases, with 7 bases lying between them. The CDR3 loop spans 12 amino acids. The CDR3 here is CASSEILYEQFF. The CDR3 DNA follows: TGTGCCAGCAGTGAAATTCTTTATGAGCAGTTCTTC.

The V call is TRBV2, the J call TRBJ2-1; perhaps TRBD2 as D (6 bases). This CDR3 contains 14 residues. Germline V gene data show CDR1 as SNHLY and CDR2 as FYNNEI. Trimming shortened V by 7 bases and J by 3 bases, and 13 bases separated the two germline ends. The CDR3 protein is CASTATTSYNEQFF. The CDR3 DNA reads TGTGCCAGCACCGCAACGACTAGCTACAATGAGCAGTTCTTC.

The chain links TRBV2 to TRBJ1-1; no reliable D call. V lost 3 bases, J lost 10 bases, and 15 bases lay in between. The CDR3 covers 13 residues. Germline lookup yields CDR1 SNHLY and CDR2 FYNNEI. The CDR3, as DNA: TGTGCCAGCAGTGATTGGGAGTCCCACCGAGCTTTCTTT. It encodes CASSDWESHRAFF. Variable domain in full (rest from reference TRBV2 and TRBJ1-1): EPEVTQTPSHQVTQMGQEVILRCVPISNHLYFYWYRQILGQKVEFLVSFYNNEISEKSEIFDDQFSVERPDGSNFTLKIRSTKLEDSAMYFCASSDWESHRAFFGQGTRLTVV.

The CDR3 loop reads CSASGTEKNTEAFF. In DNA form, the CDR3 reads TGCAGCGCTTCCGGGACAGAGAAGAACACTGAAGCTTTCTTT. The chain couples TRBV29-1 to TRBJ1-1, with TRBD1 matching over 7 bases. CDR3 length: 14 amino acids. Germline lookup yields CDR1 SQVTM and CDR2 ANQGSEA. The V gene end was trimmed by 7 bases and the J gene end by 1 base; junction bases not matched to a gene: 9.

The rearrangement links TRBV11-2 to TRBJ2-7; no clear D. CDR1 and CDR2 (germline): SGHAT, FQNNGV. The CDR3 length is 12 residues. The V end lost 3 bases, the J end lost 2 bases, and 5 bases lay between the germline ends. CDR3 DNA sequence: TGTGCCAGCAGCTTTGGTCCCTACGAGCAGTACTTC. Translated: CASSFGPYEQYF.

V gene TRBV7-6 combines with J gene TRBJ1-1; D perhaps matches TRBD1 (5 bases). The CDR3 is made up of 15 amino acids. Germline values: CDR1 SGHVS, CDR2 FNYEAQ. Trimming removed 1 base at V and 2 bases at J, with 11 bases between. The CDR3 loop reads CASSLDGGFNTEAFF. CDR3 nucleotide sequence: TGTGCCAGCAGCTTAGATGGGGGATTTAACACTGAAGCTTTCTTT.

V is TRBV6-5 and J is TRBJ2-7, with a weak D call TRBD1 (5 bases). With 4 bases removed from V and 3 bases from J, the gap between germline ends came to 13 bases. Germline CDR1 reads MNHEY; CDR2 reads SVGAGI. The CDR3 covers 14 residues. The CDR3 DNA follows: TGTGCCAGCAGTTTCCACAGGCTCCTCTACGAGCAGTACTTC. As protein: CASSFHRLLYEQYF.

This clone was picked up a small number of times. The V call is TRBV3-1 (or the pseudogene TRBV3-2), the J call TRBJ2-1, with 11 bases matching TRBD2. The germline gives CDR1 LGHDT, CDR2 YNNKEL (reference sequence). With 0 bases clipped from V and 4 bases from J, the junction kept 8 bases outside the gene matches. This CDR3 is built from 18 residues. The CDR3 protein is CASSQDRTSGWTYNEQFF. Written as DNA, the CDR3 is TGTGCCAGCAGCCAAGACCGGACTAGCGGGTGGACGTACAATGAGCAGTTCTTC.

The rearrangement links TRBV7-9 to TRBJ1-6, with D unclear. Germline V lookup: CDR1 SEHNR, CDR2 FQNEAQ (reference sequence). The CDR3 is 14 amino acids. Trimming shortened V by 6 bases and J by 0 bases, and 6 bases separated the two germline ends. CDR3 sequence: CASSRSSYNSPLHF. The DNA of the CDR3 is TGTGCCAGCAGTAGAAGCTCCTATAATTCACCCCTCCACTTT.

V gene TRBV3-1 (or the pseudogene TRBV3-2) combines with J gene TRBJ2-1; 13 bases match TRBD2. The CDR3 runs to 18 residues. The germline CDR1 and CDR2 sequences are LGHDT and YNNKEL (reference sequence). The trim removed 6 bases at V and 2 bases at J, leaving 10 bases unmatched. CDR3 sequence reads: CASREATSGGGPYNEQFF. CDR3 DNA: TGTGCCAGCAGGGAAGCTACTAGCGGGGGGGGCCCCTACAATGAGCAGTTCTTC.

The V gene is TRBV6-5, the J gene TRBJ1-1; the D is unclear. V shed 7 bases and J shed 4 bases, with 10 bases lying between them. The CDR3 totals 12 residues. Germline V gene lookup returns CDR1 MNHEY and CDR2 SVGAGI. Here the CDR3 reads CASTDRGTEAFF. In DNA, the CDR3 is TGTGCCAGCACCGACCGGGGCACTGAAGCTTTCTTT.

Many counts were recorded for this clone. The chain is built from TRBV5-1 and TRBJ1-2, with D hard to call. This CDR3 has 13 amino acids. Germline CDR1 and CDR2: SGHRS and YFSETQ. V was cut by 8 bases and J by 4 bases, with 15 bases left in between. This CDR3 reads CASSDDGSYGYTF. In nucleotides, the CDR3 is TGCGCCAGTTCCGATGACGGCTCCTATGGCTACACCTTC.

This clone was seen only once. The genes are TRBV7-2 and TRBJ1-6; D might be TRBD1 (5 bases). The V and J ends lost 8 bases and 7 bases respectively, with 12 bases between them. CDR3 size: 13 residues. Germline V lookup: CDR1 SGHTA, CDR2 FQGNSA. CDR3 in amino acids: CASGGVWNSPLHF. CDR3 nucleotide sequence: TGTGCCAGCGGGGGTGTATGGAATTCACCCCTCCACTTT.

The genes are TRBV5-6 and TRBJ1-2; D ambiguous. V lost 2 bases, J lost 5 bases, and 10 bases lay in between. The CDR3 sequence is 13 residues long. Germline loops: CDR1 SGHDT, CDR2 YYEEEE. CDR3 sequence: CASSFQSGYGYTF. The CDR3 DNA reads TGTGCCAGCAGCTTCCAGTCTGGTTATGGCTACACCTTC.

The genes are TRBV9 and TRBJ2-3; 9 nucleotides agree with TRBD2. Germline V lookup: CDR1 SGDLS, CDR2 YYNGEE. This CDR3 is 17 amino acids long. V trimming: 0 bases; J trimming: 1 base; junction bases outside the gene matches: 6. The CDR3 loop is CASSVVGSGGGTDTQYF. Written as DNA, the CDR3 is TGTGCCAGCAGCGTAGTTGGTAGCGGGGGTGGCACAGATACGCAGTATTTT. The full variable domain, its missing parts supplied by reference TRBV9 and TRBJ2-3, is DSGVTQTPKHLITATGQRVTLRCSPRSGDLSVYWYQQSLDQGLQFLIQYYNGEERAKGNILERFSAQQFPDLHSELNLSSLELGDSALYFCASSVVGSGGGTDTQYFGPGTRLTVL.

The CDR3 DNA is TGCGCCAGCAGTGAGTCCCTTGGTAGTCAGCCCCAGCATTTT. Translating gives CASSESLGSQPQHF. This chain links TRBV10-2 with TRBJ1-5; D gene ambiguous. This CDR3 is 14 amino acids long. Per germline, CDR1 WSHSY and CDR2 SAAADI. V lost 0 bases and J 6 bases, leaving 9 bases between the germline ends.

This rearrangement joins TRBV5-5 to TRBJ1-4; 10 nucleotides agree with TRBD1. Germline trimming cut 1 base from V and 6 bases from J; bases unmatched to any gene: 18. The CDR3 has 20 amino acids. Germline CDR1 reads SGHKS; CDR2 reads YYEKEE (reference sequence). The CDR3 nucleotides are TGTGCCAGCAGCTTGTATTTGGTCCAATCCCCGACAGGGGGCGATGAAAAACTGTTTTTT. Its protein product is CASSLYLVQSPTGGDEKLFF.

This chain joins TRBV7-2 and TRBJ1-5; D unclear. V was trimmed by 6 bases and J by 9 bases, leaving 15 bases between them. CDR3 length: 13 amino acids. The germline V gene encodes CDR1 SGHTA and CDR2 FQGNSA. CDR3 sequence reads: CASSPPAGRPQHF. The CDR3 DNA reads TGTGCCAGCAGTCCCCCCGCCGGGAGGCCCCAGCATTTT.

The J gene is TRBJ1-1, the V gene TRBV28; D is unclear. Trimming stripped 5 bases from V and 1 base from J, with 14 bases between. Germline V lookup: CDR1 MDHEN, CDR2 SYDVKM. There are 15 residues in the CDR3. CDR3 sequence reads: CASSREDYGNTEAFF. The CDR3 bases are TGTGCCAGCAGTAGAGAGGACTATGGGAACACTGAAGCTTTCTTT. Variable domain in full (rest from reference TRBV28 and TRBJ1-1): DVKVTQSSRYLVKRTGEKVFLECVQDMDHENMFWYRQDPGLGLRLIYFSYDVKMKEKGDIPEGYSVSREKKERFSLILESASTNQTSMYLCASSREDYGNTEAFFGQGTRLTVV.

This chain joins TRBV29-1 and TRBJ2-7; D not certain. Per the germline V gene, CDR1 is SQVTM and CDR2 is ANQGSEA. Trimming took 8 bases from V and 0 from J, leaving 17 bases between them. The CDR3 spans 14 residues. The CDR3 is CSLKTSWSSYEQYF. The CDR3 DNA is TGCAGCCTAAAGACGAGCTGGAGCTCCTACGAGCAGTACTTC.